The 21 T cell receptor beta chains in this list originate from one sample, sequenced in a study of human T cells and chemical hapten exposure. One entry per CDR3 protein results from TCRdb running MiXCR on the RACE reads. The sample lists 80,000 to 95,000 distinct CDR3 sequences, 8% to 10% occurring once. Time point meaning: pre-sensitization, week 0. Specified treatment: therapeutic diphenylcyclopropenone sensitization with weekly scalp DPC. This material consisted of whole blood, taken in connection with sensitization to the hapten diphenylcyclopropenone (DPC). Receptors were obtained from a middle-aged woman with alopecia areata. Some clones in this sample may be carry-over from other donors' samples.

This clonotype was seen only once. The chain employs TRBV6-5 and TRBJ1-1, with D perhaps matching TRBD1 (6 bases). With 5 bases removed from V and 3 bases from J, the gap between germline ends came to 10 bases. Germline CDR1 reads MNHEY; CDR2 reads SVGAGI. This CDR3 comprises 13 residues. The CDR3 region is CASSGGWDTEAFF. CDR3 nucleotides: TGTGCCAGCAGTGGGGGCTGGGACACTGAAGCTTTCTTT.

V and J are TRBV10-3 and TRBJ2-3; 8 bases map to TRBD2. With V trimmed by 4 bases and J by 5 bases, 2 bases remained unmatched. Germline V lookup: CDR1 ENHRY, CDR2 SYGVKD. The CDR3 totals 13 residues. CDR3 sequence: CAISAGGEDTQYF. The DNA for the CDR3 is TGTGCCATCAGTGCCGGGGGGGAAGATACGCAGTATTTT.

This clonotype appeared many times. The genes are TRBV7-9 and TRBJ1-1; D gene unclear. Trimming pared 2 bases from V and 1 base from J, leaving 8 bases between. The germline V gene encodes CDR1 SEHNR and CDR2 FQNEAQ (reference sequence). This CDR3 has 14 amino acids. This CDR3 is CASSLHRTNTEAFF. The CDR3 DNA sequence: TGTGCCAGCAGCTTACACAGAACGAACACTGAAGCTTTCTTT.

Turning to this clonotype: A much more abundant neighbour one base away suggests this may be a read error. The chain recombines TRBV7-7 with TRBJ2-5; 9 positions match TRBD2. Germline lookup yields CDR1 SSHAT and CDR2 FNYEAQ (reference sequence). This CDR3 spans 18 amino acids. The ends lost 3 bases at V and 3 bases at J; junction bases unmatched: 14. This CDR3 is CASSFPPTSASGEETQYF. The CDR3 nucleotides read TGTGCCAGCAGCTTCCCCCCTACATCGGCTAGCGGGGAAGAGACCCAGTACTTC.

This clonotype was observed at least ten times. The chain carries TRBV7-6 and TRBJ1-1; D gene ambiguous. Trimming took 3 bases from V and 3 from J, leaving 8 bases between them. The CDR3 is made up of 13 amino acids. Germline assignment: CDR1 SGHVS and CDR2 FNYEAQ. CDR3: CASSFGPHTEAFF. The CDR3 DNA reads as TGTGCCAGCAGCTTTGGGCCTCACACTGAAGCTTTCTTT.

A few counts support this clonotype. CDR3 in amino acids: CASSLSVFPNEQFF. As DNA, the CDR3 is TGTGCCAGCAGCTTGTCTGTCTTCCCCAATGAGCAGTTCTTC. V gene TRBV7-2 combines with J gene TRBJ2-1; D remains unclear. V was pared by 3 bases and J by 6 bases, with 12 bases between. The CDR3 spans 14 residues. Looked up from germline, CDR1 is SGHTA and CDR2 is FQGNSA.

This clonotype was counted at least ten times. The chain couples TRBV5-6 to TRBJ2-5, with 8 bases matching TRBD1. The CDR3 contains 15 residues. V lost 4 bases to trimming and J lost 4 bases; unmatched junction nucleotides: 9. Germline-derived CDR1 and CDR2 are SGHDT and YYEEEE. CDR3 loop: CASSNLDRGRETQYF. The CDR3 DNA reads as TGTGCCAGCAGCAACCTCGACAGGGGTAGAGAGACCCAGTACTTC.

This clonotype has just a few counts. The chain combines TRBV7-9 with TRBJ2-6; D is undetermined. The CDR3 has 15 residues. Germline CDR1 SEHNR, CDR2 FQNEAQ (reference sequence). Trimming stripped 1 base from V and 10 bases from J, with 14 bases between. CDR3 sequence: CASSLVTPFLNVLTF. CDR3 nucleotides: TGTGCCAGCAGCTTAGTGACCCCGTTCTTAAACGTCCTGACTTTC.

The sample holds many counts of this clonotype. This sequence joins TRBV28 and TRBJ2-6, with 10 nucleotides matching TRBD1. This CDR3 region has 18 residues. Germline CDR1 and CDR2: MDHEN and SYDVKM. The V gene end was trimmed by 6 bases and the J gene end by 1 base; junction bases not matched to a gene: 9. The CDR3: CASRADRGLLSGANVLTF. The DNA of the CDR3 is TGTGCCAGCAGGGCAGACAGGGGGCTCCTATCTGGGGCCAACGTCCTGACTTTC.

There are a few counts of this clonotype. This chain joins TRBV20-1 and TRBJ1-5; tentatively, D is TRBD1 (5 bases). V was trimmed by 1 base and J by 4 bases, leaving 8 bases between them. The CDR3 contains 13 residues. Germline lookup yields CDR1 DFQATT and CDR2 SNEGSKA (reference sequence). The CDR3 spells CSARGAGNQPQHF. The CDR3 DNA sequence: TGCAGTGCTAGAGGCGCAGGGAATCAGCCCCAGCATTTT.

This clonotype showed up just a few times. The chain has TRBV7-7 and TRBJ2-2, with 7 bases fitting TRBD2. CDR1 and CDR2 (germline): SSHAT, FNYEAQ (reference sequence). CDR3 size: 16 residues. V lost 5 bases to trimming and J lost 1 base; unmatched junction nucleotides: 7. The CDR3 coding sequence is TGTGCCAGCAGCCCCCGCGGGGGAATGAACACCGGGGAGCTGTTTTTT. Translating it yields CASSPRGGMNTGELFF.

This clonotype was seen repeatedly, ten times or more. This sequence joins TRBV25-1 and TRBJ2-7; tentative D call: TRBD2 (5 bases). V lost 4 bases, J lost 3 bases, and 10 bases lay in between. Per germline, CDR1 MGHDK and CDR2 SYGVNS. The CDR3 has 13 residues. CDR3 protein: CASSADRGYEQYF. In DNA form, the CDR3 reads TGTGCCAGCAGTGCCGACCGGGGCTACGAGCAGTACTTC.

The V call is TRBV10-3, the J call TRBJ2-2, with D uncertain. Trimming stripped 4 bases from V and 6 bases from J, with 3 bases between. The germline V gene encodes CDR1 ENHRY and CDR2 SYGVKD. The CDR3 totals 11 residues. The CDR3 sequence: CAISGAGELFF. For the CDR3, the DNA is TGTGCCATCAGTGGGGCCGGGGAGCTGTTTTTT.

This clonotype was detected only a few times. The V gene is TRBV6-2 or TRBV6-3, the J gene TRBJ2-1, with 7 bases matching TRBD2. Unmatched junction bases numbered 16, after V lost 5 bases and J lost 0 bases. Germline CDR1 reads MNHEY; CDR2 reads SVGEGT. The CDR3 is made up of 19 amino acids. Here the CDR3 reads CASSAQLAHGFSSYNEQFF. The DNA of the CDR3 is TGTGCCAGCAGTGCCCAACTAGCGCATGGCTTCAGCTCCTACAATGAGCAGTTCTTC.

This clonotype showed up just a few times. This chain joins TRBV2 and TRBJ1-6, with D uncertain. Germline V gene lookup returns CDR1 SNHLY and CDR2 FYNNEI. This CDR3 spans 15 amino acids. The germline V and J ends were trimmed by 7 bases and 7 bases, with 17 bases remaining between them. The chain's CDR3 is CASKGSPLFNSPLHF. CDR3 in DNA: TGTGCCAGCAAGGGCAGCCCTCTTTTCAATTCACCCCTCCACTTT.

This clonotype has more than one count but fewer than ten. V is TRBV20-1 and J is TRBJ2-3; 9 nucleotides match TRBD2. V dropped 5 bases and J dropped 4; count of bases not matched to a gene: 13. The CDR3 covers 16 residues. From germline, CDR1 is DFQATT and CDR2 SNEGSKA (reference sequence). CDR3 sequence (DNA): TGCAGTGCTGCCCTTGGGGGCGGGGGGGCCGCAGATACGCAGTATTTT. Encoded protein: CSAALGGGGAADTQYF.

This chain links TRBV7-2 with TRBJ2-7, with 10 positions matching TRBD2. This CDR3 is built from 15 residues. Losses at the gene ends were 5 bases for V and 3 bases for J; bases not matched to a gene: 7. Germline-derived CDR1 and CDR2 are SGHTA and FQGNSA. This CDR3 is CASSPGTSVYYEQYF. The CDR3 nucleotides read TGTGCCAGCAGCCCCGGGACTAGCGTATACTACGAGCAGTACTTC.

There are a few counts of this clonotype. The V gene is TRBV10-2, the J gene TRBJ2-3; 8 nucleotides align to TRBD2. This CDR3 is 15 amino acids long. CDR1 and CDR2 (germline): WSHSY, SAAADI. V was clipped by 0 bases and J by 7 bases; unmatched bases: 6. CDR3 region: CASSESGLAGNTQYF. CDR3 coding DNA: TGCGCCAGCAGTGAGTCGGGTTTAGCGGGGAATACGCAGTATTTT.

In the case of this clonotype: A much larger clone lies a single base off, so this may be a read error. The chain joins TRBV10-3 to TRBJ1-1; 8 bases align to TRBD1. This CDR3 is 15 amino acids long. J lost 1 base, V lost 5 bases, and 6 bases had no gene match. CDR1 is ENHRY, CDR2 SYGVKD, per germline. CDR3 sequence reads: CAISNNGQGNTEAFF. The CDR3 DNA follows: TGTGCCATCAGTAATAACGGACAGGGGAACACTGAAGCTTTCTTT.

The chain employs TRBV29-1 and TRBJ1-3; tentative D call: TRBD1 (5 bases). This CDR3 has 13 residues. The V end lost 5 bases, the J end lost 6 bases, and 14 bases lay between the germline ends. In germline, CDR1 is SQVTM, CDR2 ANQGSEA. The CDR3 protein is CSVLWGSQNTIYF. The CDR3 region has the DNA TGCAGCGTTCTCTGGGGGAGCCAAAACACCATATATTTT. The whole variable domain, remainder taken from reference TRBV29-1 and TRBJ1-3, is SAVISQKPSRDICQRGTSLTIQCQVDSQVTMMFWYRQQPGQSLTLIATANQGSEATYESGFVIDKFPISRPNLTFSTLTVSNMSPEDSSIYLCSVLWGSQNTIYFGEGSWLTVV.

V usage is TRBV4-1 and J usage is TRBJ2-2; 10 bases match TRBD2. Unmatched junction bases numbered 9, after V lost 2 bases and J lost 6 bases. Germline V gene sequence: CDR1 MGHRA, CDR2 YSYEKL. CDR3 length equals 17 residues. CDR3 sequence: CASSQLGLASRAGELFF. Here the CDR3 DNA reads TGCGCCAGCAGCCAACTGGGACTAGCGAGCAGGGCCGGGGAGCTGTTTTTT.